The entry below describes one T cell receptor (beta chain). This receptor's antigen is unknown. Base qualities are missing; no much larger clone stands one base away. V lost 3 bases and J lost 1 base, and the count of bases not matched to a germline gene is 2. CDR1 and CDR2 are read off the germline V gene (reference sequence) as SGHNT and YYREEE. Taken from cysteine to phenylalanine, the CDR3 has 15 residues. The read is trimmed to its CDR3 DNA, 45 bases read in frame from base 1. For deep sequencing of PBMC libraries, mostly about 450 ng of input genomic DNA was used, and six replicates were run per sample. The immunoSEQ hsTCRbeta kit was used to prepare TCRbeta libraries, following the manufacturer's instructions. An Illumina NovaSeq 6000 S4 flow cell was used to sequence the final libraries, which had first been combined to 3 nM. In the source study's methods: The immunoSEQ Analyzer was used for raw data preprocessing and quality control. The analysis was limited to productive rearrangements, and each clonotype was defined by a unique CDR3 amino acid sequence. Repertoire clonality was estimated as the Gini-Simpson index, which was calculated using the R package tcR. Student's t test was used to compare Gini indices, while Pearson correlation assessed associations with tumor size change. Held by TCRdb, this immuneACCESS table contains in-frame sequences only and omits some clones. Under half of the omission traces to an unresolved V gene where checked; the cause of the rest is unknown. D and trimming were read from the DNA, whereas the V and J calls and clone size are those reported in that table. This sample lists more than 8,000 clones; under 70% were detected once. The top ten constitute roughly 4% of the sample.

These data belong to a study of neoadjuvant anti-PD-1 for oral cavity cancer (dated by TCRdb to the early 2020s). Regarding the research as a whole: Before curative-intent surgical resection, most patients were given three to four biweekly doses of nivolumab at 3 mg/kg. A fourth nivolumab dose was given around day 43 to patients without progression, and definitive surgical resection was performed in those patients on days 50-56. Under RECIST 1.1, a patient counted as a responder if showing complete response, partial response or stable disease, and as a non-responder if showing progression. The parent correlative cohort had more than 10 patients and a response rate of roughly 32%. Study-wide findings and limitations: After neoadjuvant nivolumab, non-responders showed significantly higher T cell clonality (Gini index) in PBMCs than responders did. Higher pretreatment blood Treg/Th17 ratios correlated with higher pretreatment blood TCRbeta clonality and lower post-treatment tumor TCRbeta clonality. TCR analyses included only a few patients per response group, and the authors called for larger cohorts for validation.

The time point label of this sample denotes: after neoadjuvant nivolumab, at surgical resection. Patients were newly diagnosed with stage II-IVA oral cavity squamous cell carcinoma and had received no prior systemic or radiation treatment. The cohort was composed of patients with HPV-negative, locally advanced oral cavity squamous cell carcinoma. Peripheral blood mononuclear cells were analyzed directly, without maintenance or expansion in culture. The samples were obtained from a longitudinal correlative study of a single-arm phase II trial testing neoadjuvant nivolumab in oral cavity squamous cell carcinoma. Subject-matched pre- and post-treatment PBMCs and tumors from three responders and three non-responders were subjected to genomic DNA-based TCRbeta sequencing. Peripheral blood mononuclear cells were drawn once before nivolumab treatment and a second time after treatment, when surgery took place. The Maxwell RSC DNA from Cells kit was used to isolate genomic DNA from PBMCs.

The sample was PBMCs, taken after nivolumab (anti-PD-1) treatment. The rearranged segments are TRBV5-4 and TRBJ2-5, and 11 junction bases match TRBD1. The receptor was isolated from a person between 40 and 79 years old with oral cavity squamous cell carcinoma. The nucleotides read TGTGCCAGCAGCTCGGGACAGGGGGTCCAAGAGACCCAGTACTTC. Translated, it reads CASSSGQGVQETQYF.